What follows describes a single T cell receptor beta chain. This sample is drawn from a study of blood T cell repertoires in COVID-19. Study in general: Sites across the United States, Italy and Spain contributed samples from acute and convalescent COVID-19. Sources were T cells, B-cell-depleted T cells, or PBMCs; the material itself was cDNA or gDNA.

How the authors handled the data: Amplification of reference gene primers provided the estimated nucleated cell counts. Assay used: immunoSEQ multiplex PCR; TCRdb lists only in-frame clones, some missing. V, J and clone size are taken as reported in that table, and D and trimming were inferred from the DNA itself. The sample yields some 160,000 clones, about four fifths seen once. The CDR3 extends over 10 amino acids. Germline CDR1 LNHDA, CDR2 SQIVND (reference sequence). V lost 4 bases and J lost 13, with 10 bases in between. V is TRBV19 and J is TRBJ1-2; D is uncertain. This clonotype was obtained from a man between 65 and 80 years old with active or convalescent COVID-19. Sequenced: peripheral blood. In DNA form, the CDR3 reads TGTGCCAGTAGTAATGTCCAGGTCACCTTC. It encodes CASSNVQVTF.